The 30 T cell receptor beta chains presented below share a single source sample, sequenced in a study of T cell changes during pregnancy in multiple sclerosis. The repertoire was sequenced with immunoSEQ multiplex PCR; TCRdb's copy has only in-frame clones and lacks some. Of just over 55,000 clones in the sample, about 91% were seen once. Sequenced material: peripheral blood, taken after pregnancy. These receptor sequences come from a female donor in good health, enrolled as a control in a pregnancy study.

This chain uses TRBV7-2 with TRBJ2-5, with 7 bases lining up with TRBD2. The V gene's germline CDR1 is SGHTA and CDR2 FQGNSA. V lost 8 bases to trimming and J lost 4 bases; unmatched junction nucleotides: 7. The CDR3 is 13 residues long. DNA for the CDR3: TGTGCCAGCCAAAACTGGGGGGGAGAGACCCAGTACTTC. It is translated as CASQNWGGETQYF.

This chain uses TRBV5-6 with TRBJ1-4, with 10 bases fitting TRBD1. The CDR3 has 16 amino acids. Germline CDR1 is SGHDT and CDR2 is YYEEEE. Trimming at V came to 0 bases and at J to 6 bases, leaving 5 bases not matched to a gene. The CDR3 loop reads CASSLGQGAIDEKLFF. The CDR3, as DNA: TGTGCCAGCAGCTTGGGACAGGGGGCTATAGATGAAAAACTGTTTTTT.

The chain recombines TRBV20-1 with TRBJ2-3; tentatively, D is TRBD2 (6 bases). V was shortened by 7 bases and J by 3 bases, with 8 bases between the two germline ends. This CDR3 has 11 amino acids. Germline V gives CDR1 DFQATT, CDR2 SNEGSKA (reference sequence). CDR3 DNA: TGCAGTGGACGGGAGACAGATACGCAGTATTTT. Its translation: CSGRETDTQYF.

CDR3 loop: CASSPGTEFYGYTF. For the CDR3, the DNA is TGTGCCAGCAGCCCTGGGACAGAGTTCTATGGCTACACCTTC. The rearrangement joins TRBV6-1 to TRBJ1-2; 7 bases line up with TRBD1. The CDR3 totals 14 residues. Germline loops: CDR1 MNHNS, CDR2 SASEGT. Trimming took 6 bases from V and 4 from J; bases not matched to a gene: 8.

CDR3 bases: TGTGCCAGCAGTTTAGGAAGCGTAGGTGAAAAACTGTTTTTT. Encoded protein: CASSLGSVGEKLFF. The chain is built from TRBV27 and TRBJ1-4, with D unresolved. CDR1 MNHEY and CDR2 SMNVEV come from the germline V gene (reference sequence). Deletions cut 2 bases from V and 7 bases from J, with 11 bases between. The CDR3 runs 14 residues.

V and J are TRBV10-2 and TRBJ1-4; 8 bases are shared with TRBD1. The V gene end was trimmed by 5 bases and the J gene end by 8 bases; junction bases not matched to a gene: 10. Per germline, CDR1 WSHSY and CDR2 SAAADI. The CDR3 loop spans 15 amino acids. CDR3 in DNA: TGCGCCAGCAGTTTGAACAGGGGGGGTGAAGAAAAACTGTTTTTT. Translation gives CASSLNRGGEEKLFF.

CDR3 in amino acids: CASSEGWGGTYEQYF. CDR3 DNA: TGTGCCAGCAGTGAGGGGTGGGGAGGAACCTACGAGCAGTACTTC. This chain connects TRBV2 to TRBJ2-7; the D gene is possibly TRBD2 (6 bases). The CDR3 runs 15 residues. V lost 3 bases, J lost 2 bases, and 14 bases lay in between. Germline-derived CDR1 and CDR2 are SNHLY and FYNNEI.

CDR3 loop: CASSTGTGGIEAFF. The CDR3 region has the DNA TGTGCCAGCAGCACCGGGACAGGCGGGATTGAAGCTTTCTTT. The chain couples TRBV5-4 to TRBJ1-1; TRBD1 aligns across 8 bases. After removal of 4 bases from V and 7 bases from J, the junction contained 9 bases not matched to a gene. Germline values: CDR1 SGHNT, CDR2 YYREEE (reference sequence). This CDR3 has 14 residues.

The chain carries TRBV5-1 and TRBJ2-7; TRBD2 might be the D (5 bases). The CDR3 spans 12 residues. V was cut by 1 base and J by 4 bases, with 6 bases left in between. Germline values: CDR1 SGHRS, CDR2 YFSETQ. The DNA of the CDR3 is TGCGCCAGCAGCTTGAGCGGTTACGAGCAGTACTTC. It translates to CASSLSGYEQYF.

The chain joins TRBV7-9 to TRBJ1-2, with D hard to call. V was cut by 3 bases and J by 8 bases, with 10 bases left in between. Germline loops: CDR1 SEHNR, CDR2 FQNEAQ (reference sequence). CDR3 length: 12 amino acids. The CDR3: CASSLGWEGYTF. Written as DNA, the CDR3 is TGTGCCAGCAGCTTGGGGTGGGAGGGCTACACCTTC.

This clone was seen just once. The chain recombines TRBV9 with TRBJ2-7, with TRBD2 matching over 11 bases. Germline V lookup: CDR1 SGDLS, CDR2 YYNGEE. J gave up 4 bases and V 3 bases, and 3 bases lay outside the gene matches. CDR3 length: 14 amino acids. CDR3 residues: CASSAGLADYEQYF. In DNA form, the CDR3 reads TGTGCCAGCAGCGCGGGACTAGCGGATTACGAGCAGTACTTC.

The V and J genes are TRBV27 and TRBJ2-1; perhaps TRBD1 as D (6 bases). Trimming cost V 9 bases and J 4 bases, with 10 bases left between them. Per the germline V gene, CDR1 is MNHEY and CDR2 is SMNVEV (reference sequence). The CDR3 contains 12 residues. The CDR3 DNA sequence: TGTGCCAGTATCGACAGGTACAATGAGCAGTTCTTC. This gives the protein CASIDRYNEQFF.

V and J are TRBV5-1 and TRBJ2-5, with D perhaps TRBD1 (6 bases). The germline V gene has CDR1 SGHRS and CDR2 YFSETQ. There are 14 residues in the CDR3. With 4 bases removed from V and 6 bases from J, the gap between germline ends came to 16 bases. The CDR3 DNA follows: TGCGCCAGCAGCGAAGAACAGGGTGGACAGACCCAGTACTTC. Its translation: CASSEEQGGQTQYF.

The chain has TRBV14 and TRBJ2-3; TRBD1 aligns across 9 bases. The J segment lost 2 bases and the V segment lost 6 bases, leaving 6 bases of the junction unmatched. CDR1 and CDR2 from the germline V gene are SGHDN and FVKESK. The CDR3 runs 15 residues. DNA for the CDR3: TGTGCCAGCAGTCCCGGGACAGGGTCCACAGATACGCAGTATTTT. Protein product: CASSPGTGSTDTQYF.

V usage is TRBV7-9 and J usage is TRBJ2-7; TRBD1 might be the D (6 bases). Per the germline V gene, CDR1 is SEHNR and CDR2 is FQNEAQ (reference sequence). The CDR3 consists of 16 residues. V shed 5 bases and J shed 3 bases, with 20 bases lying between them. The CDR3 loop is CASSALPGTRLYEQYF. CDR3 nucleotide sequence: TGTGCCAGCAGCGCCCTCCCCGGGACAAGACTCTACGAGCAGTACTTC.

The gene calls are TRBV7-2 and TRBJ2-2, with a tentative D call TRBD2 (5 bases). Deletions cut 1 base from V and 3 bases from J, with 6 bases between. Germline values: CDR1 SGHTA, CDR2 FQGNSA. CDR3 size: 14 residues. CDR3 DNA sequence: TGTGCCAGCAGCTTAGAGGACTACACCGGGGAGCTGTTTTTT. This codes for CASSLEDYTGELFF.

The genes are TRBV2 and TRBJ2-6, with 7 bases that match TRBD1. Per germline, CDR1 SNHLY and CDR2 FYNNEI. Germline trimming cut 5 bases from V and 0 bases from J; bases unmatched to any gene: 7. This CDR3 contains 17 residues. The DNA of the CDR3 is TGTGCCAGCAGTAGACAGGGTTCGATCTCTGGGGCCAACGTCCTGACTTTC. It codes for CASSRQGSISGANVLTF.

The chain recombines TRBV7-3 with TRBJ1-4, with 7 bases matching TRBD1. The V segment lost 5 bases and the J segment 10 bases; nucleotides outside the gene matches: 10. The CDR3 loop spans 14 amino acids. Germline-derived CDR1 and CDR2 are SGHTA and FQGTGA. The CDR3 protein is CASSLSDREAKLFF. The CDR3 DNA sequence: TGTGCCAGCAGCCTCTCTGACAGGGAGGCAAAACTGTTTTTT.

This chain joins TRBV7-2 and TRBJ1-1; weak D call: TRBD1 (5 bases). CDR3 length: 16 amino acids. Deletions cut 5 bases from V and 6 bases from J, with 22 bases between. In germline, CDR1 is SGHTA, CDR2 FQGNSA. The chain's CDR3 is CASSPPGGESSAEAFF. The CDR3 DNA reads TGTGCCAGCAGCCCTCCCGGGGGGGAAAGTAGCGCTGAAGCTTTCTTT.

The chain employs TRBV6-5 and TRBJ1-1; D gene unclear. The V gene's germline CDR1 is MNHEY and CDR2 SVGAGI. This CDR3 is built from 13 residues. Trimming stripped 2 bases from V and 3 bases from J, with 7 bases between. The CDR3 DNA sequence: TGTGCCAGCAGTTACCGGGGATACACTGAAGCTTTCTTT. This gives the protein CASSYRGYTEAFF.

This clone showed up just once. The chain uses TRBV27 and TRBJ2-7; 8 bases line up with TRBD1. The germline gives CDR1 MNHEY, CDR2 SMNVEV (reference sequence). The CDR3 extends over 15 amino acids. The J segment lost 5 bases and the V segment lost 8 bases, leaving 14 bases of the junction unmatched. The CDR3 reads CASAALRDRPNEQYF. The DNA for the CDR3 is TGTGCCAGCGCGGCGCTCCGGGACAGGCCGAACGAGCAGTACTTC.

The chain combines TRBV6-1 with TRBJ2-5, with 8 bases lining up with TRBD1. V was pared by 11 bases and J by 4 bases, with 9 bases of the junction left unmatched. Germline loops: CDR1 MNHNS, CDR2 SASEGT. The CDR3 spans 13 residues. The CDR3 is CAFSRTGRETQYF. The DNA for the CDR3 is TGTGCCTTTTCCCGGACAGGGAGAGAGACCCAGTACTTC.

This chain joins TRBV5-1 and TRBJ2-7; 8 nucleotides match TRBD1. Germline assignment: CDR1 SGHRS and CDR2 YFSETQ. J lost 2 bases, V lost 5 bases, and 6 bases had no gene match. The CDR3 is made up of 14 amino acids. The CDR3 here is CASSRTGFTYEQYF. CDR3 DNA: TGCGCCAGCAGTCGGACAGGGTTCACCTACGAGCAGTACTTC.

The chain employs TRBV29-1 and TRBJ2-7; 8 nucleotides align to TRBD2. This CDR3 comprises 16 residues. The J segment lost 2 bases and the V segment lost 0 bases, leaving 9 bases of the junction unmatched. Germline CDR1 is SQVTM and CDR2 is ANQGSEA. The CDR3 region is CSVEESREGHPYEQYF. For the CDR3, the DNA is TGCAGCGTTGAAGAAAGTCGGGAGGGTCACCCCTACGAGCAGTACTTC.

V gene TRBV19 combines with J gene TRBJ1-6; TRBD1 agrees at 10 bases. Germline-derived CDR1 and CDR2 are LNHDA and SQIVND (reference sequence). CDR3 length: 18 residues. V lost 0 bases, J lost 10 bases, and 12 bases stayed unmatched. This CDR3 reads CASSIDPPDRGAGSPLHF. CDR3 DNA sequence: TGTGCCAGTAGTATAGACCCCCCGGACAGGGGGGCAGGCTCACCCCTCCACTTT. Combining the CDR3 with reference TRBV19 and TRBJ1-6 gives the whole variable domain DGGITQSPKYLFRKEGQNVTLSCEQNLNHDAMYWYRQDPGQGLRLIYYSQIVNDFQKGDIAEGYSVSREKKESFPLTVTSAQKNPTAFYLCASSIDPPDRGAGSPLHFGNGTRLTVT.

V gene TRBV28 combines with J gene TRBJ2-1, with TRBD2 identical over 10 bases. Germline CDR1 and CDR2: MDHEN and SYDVKM. The V and J ends lost 6 bases and 4 bases, in that order; junction bases with no gene match: 9. CDR3 size: 16 residues. The CDR3 region has the DNA TGTGCCAGCAGGACTGCTAGCGGGAGTAGTTACAATGAGCAGTTCTTC. Protein: CASRTASGSSYNEQFF.

The chain couples TRBV5-4 to TRBJ1-2; 9 bases are shared with TRBD1. Unmatched junction bases numbered 14, after V lost 9 bases and J lost 2 bases. This CDR3 spans 16 amino acids. The germline V gene encodes CDR1 SGHNT and CDR2 YYREEE (reference sequence). The CDR3: CATGKQGQGGNYGYTF. CDR3 in DNA: TGTGCCACCGGAAAACAGGGACAGGGAGGGAACTATGGCTACACCTTC.

The chain recombines TRBV6-5 with TRBJ1-5; no definite D call. CDR1 is MNHEY, CDR2 SVGAGI, per germline. This CDR3 has 13 amino acids. V shed 6 bases and J shed 3 bases, with 9 bases lying between them. The CDR3 protein is CASSPQFNQPQHF. In nucleotides, the CDR3 is TGTGCCAGCAGCCCACAGTTCAATCAGCCCCAGCATTTT.

This chain links TRBV28 with TRBJ2-7, with a tentative D call TRBD1 (6 bases). Germline V gene sequence: CDR1 MDHEN, CDR2 SYDVKM. The ends were cut back, 8 bases at V and 3 bases at J, with 11 bases in the middle. The CDR3 totals 12 residues. CDR3 nucleotide sequence: TGTGCCAGCGGGGACACTTTCTACGAGCAGTACTTC. Translation: CASGDTFYEQYF.

The CDR3 reads CSAIQGARSTGELFF. CDR3 bases: TGCAGCGCTATACAGGGGGCGCGTAGCACCGGGGAGCTGTTTTTT. J is TRBJ2-2 and V is TRBV29-1, with 9 bases that match TRBD1. CDR3 length: 15 residues. Losses at the gene ends were 7 bases for V and 4 bases for J; bases not matched to a gene: 10. CDR1 and CDR2 from the germline V gene are SQVTM and ANQGSEA.